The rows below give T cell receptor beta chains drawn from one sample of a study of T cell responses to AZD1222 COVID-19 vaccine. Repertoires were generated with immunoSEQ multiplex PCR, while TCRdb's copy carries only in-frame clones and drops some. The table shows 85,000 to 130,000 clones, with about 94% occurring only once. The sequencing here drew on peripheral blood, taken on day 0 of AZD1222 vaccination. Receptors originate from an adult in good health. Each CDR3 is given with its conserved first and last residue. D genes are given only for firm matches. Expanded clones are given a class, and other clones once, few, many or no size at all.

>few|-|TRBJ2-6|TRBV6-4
TGTGCCAGCAGTCCAGTCTCGGGAGGGGCCAACGTCCTGACTTTC
CASSPVSGGANVLTF
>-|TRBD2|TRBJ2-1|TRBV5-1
TGCGCCAGCAGCCCAATCAGCGGGAGGGCCTACAATGAGCAGTTCTTC
CASSPISGRAYNEQFF
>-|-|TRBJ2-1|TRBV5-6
TGTGCCAGCAGCCCGGCTGGGACTCTTTACAATGAGCAGTTCTTC
CASSPAGTLYNEQFF
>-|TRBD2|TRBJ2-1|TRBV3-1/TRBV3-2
TGTGCCAGCAGCGAGTTGAGCGGGGGCGAGCAGTTCTTC
CASSELSGGEQFF
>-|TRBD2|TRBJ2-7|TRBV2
TGTGCCAGCAGTGACGATGGACTAGCTACCTACGAGCAGTACTTC
CASSDDGLATYEQYF
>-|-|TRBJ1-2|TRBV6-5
TGTGCCAGCAGAACTCCAGGGGAGGGCTACACCTTC
CASRTPGEGYTF
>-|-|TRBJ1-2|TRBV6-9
TGTGCCAGCAGTTATCCACTCCCGGCCTCTCGACTTGCTAAGTATGGCTACACCTTC
CASSYPLPASRLAKYGYTF
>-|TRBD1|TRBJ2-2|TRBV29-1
TGCAGCGTCCGCAGGGGGCGTGAAACCGGGGAGCTGTTTTTT
CSVRRGRETGELFF
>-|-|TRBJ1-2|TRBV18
TGTGCCAGCTCACCTCAGAAAGGGGAAAACTATGGCTACACCTTC
CASSPQKGENYGYTF
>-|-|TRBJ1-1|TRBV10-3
TGTGCCATCAGTGAGTCCGGCAGTTCGAACACTGAAGCTTTCTTT
CAISESGSSNTEAFF
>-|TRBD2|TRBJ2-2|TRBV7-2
TGTGCCAGCCGCACTAGCGGGAGGCGAGTCGGGGAGCTGTTTTTT
CASRTSGRRVGELFF
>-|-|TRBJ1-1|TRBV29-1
TGCAGCGTTCAGCCAAGCACTGAAGCTTTCTTT
CSVQPSTEAFF
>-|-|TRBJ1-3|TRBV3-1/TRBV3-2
TGTGCCAGCAGCCAAGATCTGGGACTCTCTGGAAACACCATATATTTT
CASSQDLGLSGNTIYF
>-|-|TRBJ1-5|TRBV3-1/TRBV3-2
TGTGCCAGCAGCCATTGTGGGCGGATTAGCAATCAGCCCCAGCATTTT
CASSHCGRISNQPQHF
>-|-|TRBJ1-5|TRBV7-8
TGTGCCAGCAGCTTAGGCGGACAGTATAGCAATCAGCCCCAGCATTTT
CASSLGGQYSNQPQHF
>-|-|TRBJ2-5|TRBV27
TGTGCCAGCAGTTTATCGCTGGGGGGAGAGACCCAGTACTTC
CASSLSLGGETQYF
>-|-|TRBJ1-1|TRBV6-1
TGTGCCAGCAGTGACCCAAGCCGGGAGGAAGCTTTCTTT
CASSDPSREEAFF
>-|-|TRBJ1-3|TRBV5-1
TGCGCCAGCAGCGAGCGGACAGCCTTCTCTGGAAACACCATATATTTT
CASSERTAFSGNTIYF
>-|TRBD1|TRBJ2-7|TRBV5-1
TGCGCCAGCAGCTTGGAGGGGACAGTTTCAGAGCAGTACTTC
CASSLEGTVSEQYF
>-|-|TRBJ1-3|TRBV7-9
TGTGCCAGCAGCTCATTATGGGGAAACACCATATATTTT
CASSSLWGNTIYF
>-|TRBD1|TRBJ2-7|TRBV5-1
TGCGCCAGCAGTCTAACCGGGACAGGAACCTACGAGCAGTACTTC
CASSLTGTGTYEQYF
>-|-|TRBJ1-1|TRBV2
TGTGCCAGCAGTGGGGAGGAGAACACTGAAGCTTTCTTT
CASSGEENTEAFF
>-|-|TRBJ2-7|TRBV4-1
TGCGCCAGCAGCCGAGGGAACGAGCAGTACTTC
CASSRGNEQYF
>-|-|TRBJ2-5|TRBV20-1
TGCAGTGCTAGTCGGTCCAGTGCCTTCGGAGAGACCCAGTACTTC
CSASRSSAFGETQYF
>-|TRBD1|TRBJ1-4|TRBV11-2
TGTGCCAGCAGCTTAGATCCCAGGGGGGGAGAAAAACTGTTTTTT
CASSLDPRGGEKLFF
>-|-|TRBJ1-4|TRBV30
TGTGCCTGGAGCTCAAGGCAGTTTAATGAAAAACTGTTTTTT
CAWSSRQFNEKLFF
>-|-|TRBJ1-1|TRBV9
TGTGCCAGCAGCGTAGACGGGGGCACTGAAGCTTTCTTT
CASSVDGGTEAFF
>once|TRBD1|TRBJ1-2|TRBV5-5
TGTGCCAGCAGCATGGGGACAGTGGATTTTCGCGGCTACACCTTC
CASSMGTVDFRGYTF
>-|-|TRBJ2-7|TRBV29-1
TGCAGCGTTGAAGATCCCCGGGACACCTACGAGCAGTACTTC
CSVEDPRDTYEQYF
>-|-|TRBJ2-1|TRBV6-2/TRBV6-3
TGTGCCAGCAGTTACGATCCCCGCTTGGGGCATCTTGAGCAGTTCTTC
CASSYDPRLGHLEQFF
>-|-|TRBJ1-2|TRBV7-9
TGTGCCAGCAGCTTAGAGGGGGACGCCTATGGCTACACCTTC
CASSLEGDAYGYTF
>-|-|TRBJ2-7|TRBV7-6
TGTGCCAGCAGCTCTGGGACCGGGTCCGAGCAGTACTTC
CASSSGTGSEQYF
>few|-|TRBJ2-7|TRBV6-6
TGTGCCGGATCCACAGGGCCCTACGAGCAGTACTTC
CAGSTGPYEQYF
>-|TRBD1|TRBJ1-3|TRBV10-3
TGTGCCAACGGACAGGGGGACGGAAACACCATATATTTT
CANGQGDGNTIYF
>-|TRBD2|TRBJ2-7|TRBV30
TGTGCCTGGAGTGTACCTAGCGGGCCCTACGAGCAGTACTTC
CAWSVPSGPYEQYF
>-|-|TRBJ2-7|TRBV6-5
TGTGCCAGCAGTCCCGACAGTCCCAACGAGCAGTACTTC
CASSPDSPNEQYF
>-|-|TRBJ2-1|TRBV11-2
TGTGCCAGCAGCTCCCCTACCCGGTACAATGAGCAGTTCTTC
CASSSPTRYNEQFF
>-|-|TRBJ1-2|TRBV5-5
TGTGCCAGCAGCTTTGCAGAAGGACTATACTATGGCTACACCTTC
CASSFAEGLYYGYTF
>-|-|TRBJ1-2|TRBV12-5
TGTGCTAGTGGTTTGGTCGGCGGGGTAGGTGGCTACACCTTC
CASGLVGGVGGYTF
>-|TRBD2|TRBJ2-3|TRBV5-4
TGTGCCAGCACCTTTAGCGGGAGCCCCTCTGATACGCAGTATTTT
CASTFSGSPSDTQYF
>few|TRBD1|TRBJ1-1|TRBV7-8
TGTGCCAGCAGTTCTAAAGGGGGCGCCATGAACACTGAAGCTTTCTTT
CASSSKGGAMNTEAFF
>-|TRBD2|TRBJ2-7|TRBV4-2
TGTGCCAGCAGCCAAGAGGCGGGGGTGCCCTACGAGCAGTACTTC
CASSQEAGVPYEQYF
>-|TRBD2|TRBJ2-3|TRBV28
TGTGCCTCACGGGAAGGGAGGGCCATCGATACGCAGTATTTT
CASREGRAIDTQYF
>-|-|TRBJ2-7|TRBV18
TGTGCCAGCTCCCTCCGAGGGGGCTCCTACGAGCAGTACTTC
CASSLRGGSYEQYF
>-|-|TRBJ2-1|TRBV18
TGTGCCAGCTCATCATTCAGCCAGCGGGCCTCCGATGAGCAGTTCTTC
CASSSFSQRASDEQFF
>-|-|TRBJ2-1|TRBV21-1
TGTGCCAGCAGCAAAGTTGGGCTAGCTGGGTTCAATGAGCAGTTCTTC
CASSKVGLAGFNEQFF
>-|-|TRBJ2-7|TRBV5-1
TGCGCCAGCAGCTTGGCGGGGTTCGAGCAGTACTTC
CASSLAGFEQYF
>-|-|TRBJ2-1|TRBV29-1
TGCAGCGTTGAAGGTGGAGAGTCCTCCTACAATGAGCAGTTCTTC
CSVEGGESSYNEQFF
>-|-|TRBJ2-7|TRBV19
TGTGCCAGTAGTATAGATGGGGATCAGCAGTACTTC
CASSIDGDQQYF
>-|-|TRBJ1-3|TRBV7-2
TGTGCCAGCAGCTTAGACAGGGCCACTGGAAACACCATATATTTT
CASSLDRATGNTIYF
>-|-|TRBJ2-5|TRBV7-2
TGTGCCAGCAGCTTAGATCGAGAGACCCAGTACTTC
CASSLDRETQYF
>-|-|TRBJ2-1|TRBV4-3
TGCGCCAGCAGCCAGAGGACGGCGGGATCGGCCTACAATGAGCAGTTCTTC
CASSQRTAGSAYNEQFF
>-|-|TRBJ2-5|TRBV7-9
TGTGCCAGCAGCTTAGCCCGGGTAGGAGAGACCCAGTACTTC
CASSLARVGETQYF
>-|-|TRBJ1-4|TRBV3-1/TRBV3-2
TGTGCCAGCAGCCAACGCGACCCAGATCGGAATGAAAAACTGTTTTTT
CASSQRDPDRNEKLFF
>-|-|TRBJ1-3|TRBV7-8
TGTGCCAGCAGCCCGAGTCGAGTTGGAAACACCATATATTTT
CASSPSRVGNTIYF
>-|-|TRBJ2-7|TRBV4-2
TGTGCCAGCAGCCAAGATTTAGCGAGATCCTACGAGCAGTACTTC
CASSQDLARSYEQYF